There are a few counts of the clone carrying this TCR beta chain. These data originate in a study of blood T cell repertoires in COVID-19. Looking at the study overall: PBMCs, B-cell-depleted T cells, or T cells were the source of the cDNA or gDNA that made up the material.

Under the authors' procedure: Estimated nucleated cell counts came from reference gene primer amplification. The repertoire was sequenced with immunoSEQ multiplex PCR; TCRdb's copy has only in-frame clones and lacks some. The DNA gave D and trimming, while V, J and clone size come from that table. The data hold 250,000 to 300,000 clones, with 75% to 90% observed a single time. One Seattle source followed patients from active infection through their disease course. The specimen was peripheral blood. The TCR originated in a woman in her sixties or seventies with COVID-19, enrolled during active disease.

The CDR3 reads CASSLTGLNEKLFF. The CDR3 DNA sequence: TGCGCCAGCAGCTTGACAGGACTAAATGAAAAACTGTTTTTT. The chain carries TRBV5-1 and TRBJ1-4, with a possible D match to TRBD1 (5 bases). The germline V gene has CDR1 SGHRS and CDR2 YFSETQ. This CDR3 comprises 14 residues. The germline V and J ends were trimmed by 1 base and 5 bases, with 9 bases remaining between them.